This paragraph reports one TCR beta chain. Its antigen is undetermined. Into CD45RA+ naive and CD45RA-negative memory subsets, the CD4+ cells were split. The data were obtained in a study of shared clonotypes between healthy human individuals. Whole-study results and caveats: Sampling covered nothing but blood. Tissue TCR repertoires likely differ from those found in blood.

Some clones are missing from TCRdb's copy, which holds only in-frame ones; the method was immunoSEQ multiplex PCR. The table lists some 1.5 million clones, more than 95% of them singletons. The CDR3 loop spans 11 amino acids. CDR1 and CDR2 from the germline V gene are DFQATT and SNEGSKA (reference sequence). Sequencing was performed on naive CD4+ T cells sorted from blood. The subset denotes: CD45RA+ positively selected. The chain has TRBV20-1 and TRBJ1-1; D possibly corresponds to TRBD1 (6 bases). The clonotype comes from a man aged 25 to 40 in good health. In DNA, the CDR3 is TGCAGCGAGGGGGTCAACACTGAAGCTTTCTTT. Protein sequence: CSEGVNTEAFF.